This entry lists 24 T cell receptor beta chains sequenced from one sample in a study of T cell responses to AZD1222 COVID-19 vaccine. The data were produced by immunoSEQ multiplex PCR, yet TCRdb's version contains in-frame clones alone and is incomplete. The data hold 100,000 or so clones, with about 86% observed a single time. The material was peripheral blood, obtained on day 0 of AZD1222 vaccination. These receptors all come from an adult in good health.

J is TRBJ1-3 and V is TRBV7-2; no firm D call. Deletions cut 8 bases from V and 0 bases from J, with 8 bases between. Germline V gene sequence: CDR1 SGHTA, CDR2 FQGNSA. CDR3 length equals 13 residues. The CDR3 DNA reads TGTGCCAGCCGCCAGATCTCTGGAAACACCATATATTTT. Translated, it gives CASRQISGNTIYF.

The chain links TRBV24-1 to TRBJ1-2; TRBD1 might be the D (5 bases). V shed 7 bases and J shed 8 bases, with 16 bases lying between them. This CDR3 spans 13 amino acids. Germline V gene sequence: CDR1 KGHDR, CDR2 SFDVKD. DNA of the CDR3: TGTGCCACCAGAAACCCCCACGGGGGGGGCTACACCTTC. This codes for CATRNPHGGGYTF.

J is TRBJ1-1 and V is TRBV5-1; D gene unclear. The CDR3 is made up of 16 amino acids. Germline-derived CDR1 and CDR2 are SGHRS and YFSETQ. Trimming removed 0 bases at V and 5 bases at J, with 17 bases between. The CDR3 spells CASSLGLFAGSTEAFF. CDR3 nucleotides: TGCGCCAGCAGCTTGGGGTTGTTCGCAGGATCGACTGAAGCTTTCTTT.

This clone was found a few times. The chain recombines TRBV21-1 with TRBJ1-2. TRBV21-1 constitutes a pseudogene. CDR3 length equals 17 residues. The CDR3 is CASSPGDGRGALRGYTF. The CDR3, as DNA: TGTGCCAGCAGCCCCGGAGATGGGAGGGGGGCTCTTCGAGGCTACACCTTC.

V and J are TRBV7-8 and TRBJ2-1; 8 positions match TRBD2. Germline values: CDR1 SGHVS, CDR2 FQNEAQ. This CDR3 has 15 amino acids. The V and J ends lost 8 bases and 3 bases, in that order; junction bases with no gene match: 9. As DNA, the CDR3 is TGTGCCAGCGTAGCGACTAGCGCTAACTACAATGAGCAGTTCTTC. Translating gives CASVATSANYNEQFF.

The chain employs TRBV19 and TRBJ1-4; D not resolved. This CDR3 is built from 16 residues. The V and J ends lost 3 bases and 0 bases respectively, with 11 bases between them. Per germline, CDR1 LNHDA and CDR2 SQIVND (reference sequence). The CDR3 region has the DNA TGTGCCAGTAGTATCGGCCTCTCTGCAACTAATGAAAAACTGTTTTTT. It translates to CASSIGLSATNEKLFF. The whole variable domain, filled in from reference TRBV19 and TRBJ1-4, reads DGGITQSPKYLFRKEGQNVTLSCEQNLNHDAMYWYRQDPGQGLRLIYYSQIVNDFQKGDIAEGYSVSREKKESFPLTVTSAQKNPTAFYLCASSIGLSATNEKLFFGSGTQLSVL.

This chain connects TRBV9 to TRBJ2-5; D remains ambiguous. Deletions cut 0 bases from V and 5 bases from J, with 8 bases between. CDR3 length: 13 amino acids. Per the germline V gene, CDR1 is SGDLS and CDR2 is YYNGEE. CDR3 bases: TGTGCCAGCAGCGTAGACCGGGTTGAGACCCAGTACTTC. Its protein is CASSVDRVETQYF.

This rearrangement joins TRBV5-5 to TRBJ1-3, with 11 bases matching TRBD1. The length of the CDR3 is 15 residues. CDR1 SGHKS and CDR2 YYEKEE come from the germline V gene (reference sequence). After removal of 4 bases from V and 8 bases from J, the junction contained 8 bases not matched to a gene. In nucleotides, the CDR3 is TGTGCCAGCAGCGGGTCGGGACAGGGGGTAGACACCATATATTTT. It codes for CASSGSGQGVDTIYF.

Regarding this clone: The junction and the germline gene differ at one end; a read error may be behind it. This chain connects TRBV5-1 to TRBJ2-7; no clear D. Germline V CDR1 and CDR2: SGHRS, YFSETQ. The CDR3 covers 16 residues. As DNA, the CDR3 is TGCGCCAGCAGTTTGGGTCATTCGAGCGCTGGCTACGAGCAGTACTTC. This encodes CASSLGHSSAGYEQYF.

The gene calls are TRBV14 and TRBJ2-3; D uncertain. The V end lost 1 base, the J end lost 12 bases, and 11 bases lay between the germline ends. Germline V gene sequence: CDR1 SGHDN, CDR2 FVKESK. The CDR3 runs 12 residues. CDR3 bases: TGTGCCAGCAGCCAAGTCGAATATCTACAGTATTTT. It is translated as CASSQVEYLQYF.

The chain combines TRBV6-5 with TRBJ1-2; TRBD1 matches 7 bases. The CDR3 contains 15 residues. J gave up 5 bases and V 6 bases, and 12 bases lay outside the gene matches. Germline values: CDR1 MNHEY, CDR2 SVGAGI. The CDR3 loop reads CASRALDRAGYGYTF. The CDR3 nucleotides read TGTGCCAGCAGAGCCTTAGACAGGGCTGGGTATGGCTACACCTTC.

The chain has TRBV24-1 and TRBJ2-5, with 10 bases lining up with TRBD2. In germline, CDR1 is KGHDR, CDR2 SFDVKD. The CDR3 contains 15 residues. The ends lost 7 bases at V and 4 bases at J; junction bases unmatched: 8. This chain's CDR3 is CATRASGGLRETQYF. The CDR3 DNA reads as TGTGCCACCAGGGCTAGCGGGGGTTTGCGAGAGACCCAGTACTTC.

The chain recombines TRBV25-1 with TRBJ2-7, with unresolved D. Deletions cut 4 bases from V and 0 bases from J, with 4 bases between. The germline V gene has CDR1 MGHDK and CDR2 SYGVNS. The CDR3 runs 12 residues. This chain's CDR3 is CASSAPSYEQYF. CDR3 nucleotides: TGTGCCAGCAGTGCCCCCTCCTACGAGCAGTACTTC.

The chain is built from TRBV4-3 and TRBJ1-1; 8 bases line up with TRBD1. The CDR3 sequence is 13 residues long. J gave up 5 bases and V 8 bases, and 7 bases lay outside the gene matches. The V gene's germline CDR1 is LGHNA and CDR2 YSLEER. The CDR3 here is CASGRDRRTEAFF. For the CDR3, the DNA is TGCGCCAGCGGACGGGACAGGAGGACTGAAGCTTTCTTT.

This clone was seen only once. The CDR3 sequence is CASSYTGTGLYEQYF. The DNA of the CDR3 is TGTGCCAGCAGTTACACCGGGACAGGGCTGTACGAGCAGTACTTC. The chain employs TRBV6-5 and TRBJ2-7, with 9 bases aligning to TRBD1. The germline CDR1 and CDR2 sequences are MNHEY and SVGAGI. CDR3 length: 15 amino acids. J gave up 4 bases and V 2 bases, and 6 bases lay outside the gene matches.

The V and J genes are TRBV11-2 and TRBJ1-5, with 7 positions matching TRBD1. This CDR3 is built from 15 residues. Germline CDR1 SGHAT, CDR2 FQNNGV. V gave up 1 base and J gave up 4 bases; unmatched junction bases: 4. The CDR3 DNA is TGTGCCAGCAGCTTAGGGGGACAGAGGAATCAGCCCCAGCATTTT. Translation: CASSLGGQRNQPQHF.

This sequence joins TRBV27 and TRBJ2-7, with no clear D. Trimming stripped 8 bases from V and 8 bases from J, with 16 bases between. This CDR3 is built from 12 residues. The germline V gene has CDR1 MNHEY and CDR2 SMNVEV (reference sequence). The CDR3 bases are TGTGCCAGCGCCCTCCACAGAGCTCAGCAGTACTTC. Its protein product is CASALHRAQQYF.

This sequence joins TRBV27 and TRBJ2-4, with 11 positions matching TRBD1. V trimming: 6 bases; J trimming: 6 bases; junction bases outside the gene matches: 4. Germline-derived CDR1 and CDR2 are MNHEY and SMNVEV (reference sequence). The CDR3 contains 14 residues. CDR3 bases: TGTGCCAGCAGGGACAGGGGGCGCGGAAACATTCAGTACTTC. This sequence encodes CASRDRGRGNIQYF.

V is TRBV9 and J is TRBJ1-5; tentative D call: TRBD1 (6 bases). Germline loops: CDR1 SGDLS, CDR2 YYNGEE. With 0 bases removed from V and 4 bases from J, the gap between germline ends came to 11 bases. CDR3 length equals 15 residues. CDR3 loop: CASSVGWTANQPQHF. Here the CDR3 DNA reads TGTGCCAGCAGCGTAGGATGGACAGCTAATCAGCCCCAGCATTTT. Drawing the rest from reference TRBV9 and TRBJ1-5, the complete variable domain is DSGVTQTPKHLITATGQRVTLRCSPRSGDLSVYWYQQSLDQGLQFLIQYYNGEERAKGNILERFSAQQFPDLHSELNLSSLELGDSALYFCASSVGWTANQPQHFGDGTRLSIL.

This clone has just a few counts. The chain couples TRBV29-1 to TRBJ2-5; D unclear. V lost 0 bases and J 7 bases, leaving 12 bases between the germline ends. CDR3 length equals 13 residues. CDR1 and CDR2 (germline): SQVTM, ANQGSEA. The DNA for the CDR3 is TGCAGCGTTGAAGACCGGAGACGTGGGACCCAGTACTTC. Residues: CSVEDRRRGTQYF. The full variable domain, completed using reference TRBV29-1 and TRBJ2-5, is SAVISQKPSRDICQRGTSLTIQCQVDSQVTMMFWYRQQPGQSLTLIATANQGSEATYESGFVIDKFPISRPNLTFSTLTVSNMSPEDSSIYLCSVEDRRRGTQYFGPGTRLLVL.

The chain is built from TRBV7-3 and TRBJ1-1, with a weak D call TRBD1 (5 bases). CDR1 SGHTA and CDR2 FQGTGA come from the germline V gene. V dropped 3 bases and J dropped 5 bases, with 13 bases sitting between them. This CDR3 has 14 residues. CDR3 sequence: CASSFTGRGTEAFF. CDR3 DNA: TGTGCCAGCAGCTTTACTGGTCGGGGGACTGAAGCTTTCTTT.

In this sample, this clone turned up once. V is TRBV7-9 and J is TRBJ1-2, with TRBD1 matching over 9 bases. Losses at the gene ends were 1 base for V and 5 bases for J; bases not matched to a gene: 11. This CDR3 contains 17 residues. Germline CDR1 SEHNR, CDR2 FQNEAQ (reference sequence). The CDR3 is CASSLESTRDREYGYTF. For the CDR3, the DNA is TGTGCCAGCAGCTTAGAGAGTACTCGGGACAGGGAGTATGGCTACACCTTC. Full variable domain (rest looked up from reference TRBV7-9 and TRBJ1-2): DTGVSQNPRHKITKRGQNVTFRCDPISEHNRLYWYRQTLGQGPEFLTYFQNEAQLEKSRLLSDRFSAERPKGSFSTLEIQRTEQGDSAMYLCASSLESTRDREYGYTFGSGTRLTVV.

The chain carries TRBV5-5 and TRBJ2-1; 8 bases map to TRBD2. The CDR3 loop spans 15 amino acids. CDR1 is SGHKS and CDR2 is YYEKEE in the germline V gene (reference sequence). Germline trimming cut 3 bases from V and 3 bases from J; bases unmatched to any gene: 5. The CDR3 sequence is CASSSTSENYNEQFF. CDR3 sequence (DNA): TGTGCCAGCAGCTCGACTAGCGAGAACTACAATGAGCAGTTCTTC. The complete variable domain, with remaining parts taken from reference TRBV5-5 and TRBJ2-1, reads DAGVTQSPTHLIKTRGQQVTLRCSPISGHKSVSWYQQVLGQGPQFIFQYYEKEERGRGNFPDRFSARQFPNYSSELNVNALLLGDSALYLCASSSTSENYNEQFFGPGTRLTVL.

The V gene is TRBV7-3, the J gene TRBJ2-7; 10 bases match TRBD1. The trim removed 5 bases at V and 3 bases at J, leaving 7 bases unmatched. CDR3 length: 15 residues. CDR1 is SGHTA, CDR2 FQGTGA, per germline. The CDR3 is CASSVTGQGIYEQYF. CDR3 DNA sequence: TGTGCCAGCAGCGTTACGGGACAGGGGATCTACGAGCAGTACTTC.